This T cell receptor (beta chain) was retrieved from a study of regulatory T cells in long-lasting Graves disease. Background on the study: A definition of persistent Graves' disease required over 5 years of antithyroid drugs plus positive TSH receptor antibodies. Study-wide results and limits: Persistent Graves' patients had lower TCR diversity than newly diagnosed ones. When disease was persistent, TRBV28, TRBJ1-2 and TRBJ2-5 were the favored segments.

CDR3-region Arm-PCR and iRepertoire HTBI primers produced the TCR beta libraries. MiXCR, applied by TCRdb to the multiplex PCR reads, yields one record per CDR3 protein. The sample yields about 460,000 distinct CDR3 sequences, around a fifth seen once. Specified time point: persistent/refractory GD, antithyroid drugs over 5 years with positive TRAb. With RNA extracted from PBMCs as input, the TCR library was made. V shed 9 bases and J shed 1 base, with 13 bases lying between them. The CDR3 extends over 14 amino acids. Germline CDR1 is SGDLS and CDR2 is YYNGEE. A word on this clonotype: What it recognizes is unknown.

The chain combines TRBV9 with TRBJ2-2, with D tentatively TRBD1 (5 bases). The receptor was isolated from a female donor with Graves disease. The specimen comprised peripheral blood mononuclear cells (PBMCs), sampled when the disease was refractory, from a patient treated with antithyroid drugs. The CDR3 sequence is CATPDQGNTGELFF. The CDR3 coding sequence is TGTGCCACCCCCGACCAGGGGAACACCGGGGAGCTGTTTTTT.